This TCR beta chain derives from a study of beta chain features in type 1 diabetes. Study-level findings and limits: Comparison showed that naive, central memory and Treg TCRB repertoires appeared more similar among patients than among healthy donors.

Germline V gives CDR1 MNHNS, CDR2 SASEGT. The V segment lost 4 bases and the J segment 0 bases; nucleotides outside the gene matches: 12. This CDR3 is built from 17 residues. Since all of the isolated RNA was reverse transcribed, expressed TCRB transcripts were what got sequenced. The data were produced by immunoSEQ multiplex PCR, yet TCRdb's version contains in-frame clones alone and is incomplete. The sample lists hundreds of thousands of clones; 9.6% were seen once. A few counts support this clone. Its target is unknown. Using CD45RO/CCR7/CD25/CD127/CD95/CD27, CD4+ naive, central memory, regulatory and stem cell-like memory cells were sorted.

V is TRBV6-1 and J is TRBJ2-7, with 7 bases fitting TRBD1. The clonotype comes from a young woman in good health. Sequencing used naive CD4+ T cells from blood. The CDR3: CASSGPGQAFSSYEQYF. DNA of the CDR3: TGTGCCAGCAGTGGTCCCGGACAGGCCTTTAGCTCCTACGAGCAGTACTTC.